These T cell receptor beta chains were read from a single sample in a study of blood T cell repertoires in COVID-19. The assay was immunoSEQ multiplex PCR, and TCRdb's table has in-frame clones only and misses some. The sample lists some 150,000 clones; around 80% were seen once. Sequencing input: peripheral blood. The receptors shown here come from a man aged 55 to 70 with acute or convalescent COVID-19. Both conserved end residues are part of each CDR3. The order of the fields is V gene, J gene, D gene, clone size, CDR3 protein, CDR3 DNA. D genes are given only for firm matches. Clone size, where shown, is once, few, many, or a class for clones that have expanded.

>TRBV4-1|TRBJ2-2|TRBD1|-
CASSRGTGNTGELFF
TGCGCCAGCAGCCGAGGGACAGGGAACACCGGGGAGCTGTTTTTT
>TRBV7-2|TRBJ1-1|TRBD1|-
CASSSRDRMNTEAFF
TGTGCCAGCAGCTCAAGGGACAGAATGAACACTGAAGCTTTCTTT
>TRBV10-3|TRBJ1-1|TRBD1|few
CAIYRGDGEAFF
TGTGCCATCTACAGGGGCGATGGTGAAGCTTTCTTT
>TRBV19|TRBJ2-7|TRBD2|-
CASSTPHGRAYEQYF
TGTGCCAGTAGTACCCCCCACGGGAGGGCCTACGAGCAGTACTTC
>TRBV21-1|TRBJ2-7|-|-
CASSPGGGHEQYF
TGTGCCAGCAGCCCGGGGGGGGGTCACGAGCAGTACTTC
>TRBV28|TRBJ1-4|TRBD1|-
CASSFRSRGRTGFEKLFF
TGTGCCAGCAGTTTTCGGTCGCGTGGTCGGACAGGGTTTGAAAAACTGTTTTTT
>TRBV6-2/TRBV6-3|TRBJ1-2|-|-
CASSREVGGYTF
TGTGCCAGCAGTCGGGAGGTAGGGGGCTACACCTTC
>TRBV12-5|TRBJ1-4|-|-
CASGSRQTNEKLFF
TGTGCTAGTGGCTCCAGACAGACTAATGAAAAACTGTTTTTT
>TRBV6-2/TRBV6-3|TRBJ1-2|-|-
CASSRAGDYGYTF
TGTGCCAGCAGTCGGGCAGGGGACTATGGCTACACCTTC
>TRBV6-2/TRBV6-3|TRBJ2-1|-|-
CASSSELSVIEIQFF
TGTGCCAGCAGTTCGGAATTGAGCGTAATCGAGATACAGTTCTTC
>TRBV7-2|TRBJ2-3|TRBD2|-
CASSLRGGATDTQYF
TGTGCCAGCAGCTTACGCGGGGGGGCGACAGATACGCAGTATTTT
>TRBV7-9|TRBJ2-7|TRBD1|-
CASSQPGTGTYEQYF
TGTGCCAGCAGCCAACCCGGGACAGGGACCTACGAGCAGTACTTC
>TRBV19|TRBJ2-6|TRBD1|-
CASSMKGAAGANVLTF
TGTGCCAGTAGTATGAAGGGGGCTGCGGGGGCCAACGTCCTGACTTTC
>TRBV4-1|TRBJ2-3|TRBD2|-
CASSQGLAGTDTQYF
TGCGCCAGCAGCCAAGGACTAGCGGGAACAGATACGCAGTATTTT
>TRBV28|TRBJ1-4|TRBD1|-
CASSQSGTGKQEKLFF
TGTGCCAGCAGCCAAAGCGGGACAGGGAAACAAGAAAAACTGTTTTTT
>TRBV5-1|TRBJ1-1|-|-
CASSRAGRVPEAFF
TGCGCCAGCAGCCGTGCGGGGAGGGTGCCTGAAGCTTTCTTT
>TRBV6-5|TRBJ1-2|-|-
CAHSRLYQSYGYTF
TGTGCCCACAGTCGACTATATCAAAGCTATGGCTACACCTTC
>TRBV9|TRBJ2-7|TRBD1|-
CASSVGQGRYEQYF
TGTGCCAGCAGCGTAGGACAGGGTCGGTACGAGCAGTACTTC
>TRBV7-9|TRBJ1-1|TRBD1|-
CASRSEDRGDAFF
TGTGCCAGCAGGTCCGAGGACAGGGGAGATGCTTTCTTT
>TRBV18|TRBJ1-1|-|-
CASSPQGPTAFF
TGTGCCAGCTCACCACAGGGGCCTACAGCTTTCTTT
>TRBV9|TRBJ1-2|TRBD1|-
CASSLDRGMGGYTF
TGTGCCAGCAGCCTAGACAGGGGGATGGGCGGCTACACCTTC
>TRBV15|TRBJ1-4|-|-
CATSRTGGGWEKLFF
TGTGCCACCAGCAGAACCGGTGGGGGGTGGGAAAAACTGTTTTTT
>TRBV11-2|TRBJ2-2|-|-
CASSLARGRNTGELFF
TGTGCCAGCAGCTTAGCTAGGGGCCGGAACACCGGGGAGCTGTTTTTT
>TRBV3-1/TRBV3-2|TRBJ2-5|-|-
CASSQDAGVETQYF
TGTGCCAGCAGCCAAGATGCAGGGGTAGAGACCCAGTACTTC
>TRBV5-4|TRBJ2-1|-|-
CASSLGLAGNEQFF
TGTGCCAGCAGCTTGGGGCTAGCCGGAAATGAGCAGTTCTTC
>TRBV19|TRBJ1-4|TRBD1|few
CASRLRQGPNEKLFF
TGTGCCAGTAGACTTAGACAGGGACCTAATGAAAAACTGTTTTTT
>TRBV19|TRBJ1-2|-|-
CASSHTGTGNGYTF
TGTGCCAGTAGCCATACCGGGACTGGCAATGGCTACACCTTC
>TRBV5-1|TRBJ2-7|TRBD2|few
CASSLSGGAYEQYF
TGCGCCAGCAGCTTGAGCGGGGGAGCCTACGAGCAGTACTTC
>TRBV3-1/TRBV3-2|TRBJ2-3|-|-
CASSPEQGSDTDTQYF
TGTGCCAGCAGCCCGGAACAGGGAAGTGACACAGATACGCAGTATTTT
>TRBV11-2|TRBJ2-3|TRBD2|-
CASSLSSGGAGDTQYF
TGTGCCAGCAGCTTATCTAGCGGGGGGGCCGGGGATACGCAGTATTTT
>TRBV19|TRBJ1-2|-|-
CASSTGAGGYTF
TGTGCCAGTAGTACAGGGGCCGGGGGCTACACCTTC
>TRBV19|TRBJ1-6|TRBD1|-
CASGRTGTDSPLHF
TGTGCCTCGGGGCGGACAGGGACGGATTCACCCCTCCACTTT
>TRBV6-1|TRBJ1-5|TRBD1|-
CASSDRTGGYSNQPQHF
TGTGCCAGCAGTGACCGGACAGGGGGCTATAGCAATCAGCCCCAGCATTTT
>TRBV21-1|TRBJ1-4|-|few
CASSKVSAGRRSTNEKLFF
TGTGCCAGCAGCAAAGTATCAGCGGGGCGCCGATCAACTAATGAAAAACTGTTTTTT
>TRBV5-4|TRBJ2-2|-|-
CASSLELARTGELFF
TGTGCCAGCAGCTTGGAATTAGCAAGGACCGGGGAGCTGTTTTTT
>TRBV28|TRBJ1-5|-|-
CASSFGNQPQHF
TGTGCCAGCAGTTTCGGCAATCAGCCCCAGCATTTT
>TRBV15|TRBJ2-3|-|-
CATSRDRGTYGHTQYF
TGTGCCACCAGCAGAGATAGGGGGACGTATGGTCATACGCAGTATTTT
>TRBV10-2|TRBJ2-2|-|-
CASMVLGELFF
TGCGCCAGCATGGTTCTAGGGGAGCTGTTTTTT
>TRBV7-3|TRBJ1-1|-|-
CASSFVNTEAFF
TGTGCCAGCAGCTTCGTGAACACTGAAGCTTTCTTT
>TRBV7-9|TRBJ2-2|-|-
CASSLAVLQGNGELFF
TGTGCCAGCAGCTTAGCAGTTTTACAGGGAAACGGGGAGCTGTTTTTT
>TRBV5-4|TRBJ1-2|TRBD1|-
CASSSGQGINYGYTF
TGTGCCAGCAGCTCCGGACAGGGTATTAACTATGGCTACACCTTC
>TRBV7-2|TRBJ1-5|TRBD1|-
CASSAGTGINQPQHF
TGTGCCAGCAGCGCCGGGACAGGGATCAATCAGCCCCAGCATTTT
>TRBV20-1|TRBJ1-4|-|-
CSASPRNEKLFF
TGCAGTGCGAGTCCCAGAAATGAAAAACTGTTTTTT
>TRBV7-2|TRBJ2-7|-|-
CASSPLGGGRGEQYF
TGTGCCAGCAGCCCACTTGGAGGGGGGAGGGGCGAGCAGTACTTC
>TRBV7-9|TRBJ2-5|TRBD1|-
CASSLGDRGLQETQYF
TGTGCCAGCAGCTTGGGGGACAGGGGGCTCCAAGAGACCCAGTACTTC